The rows below give T cell receptor beta chains drawn from one sample of a study of chemoradiotherapy in HPV16-positive cancers. Assay used: immunoSEQ multiplex PCR; TCRdb lists only in-frame clones, some missing. The repertoire consists of about 35,000 clones, with approximately 90% occurring once and the leading ten covering roughly 3.4%. Sequences were derived from blood, sampled from a patient who underwent chemoradiotherapy. These receptors all stem from a human donor with HPV-associated anogenital cancer. CDR3s include the opening cysteine and the closing phenylalanine or tryptophan. D genes are given only for firm matches. Part of the rows lack a size; the others show once, few, many or a class for expanded clones.

j_call v_call clone_size d_call cdr3_length cdr3_nt cdr3_aa
TRBJ2-7 TRBV27 . TRBD2 14 TGTGCCAGCAGTCCCCGACGAGGTAGCGGGAAGCAGTACTTC CASSPRRGSGKQYF
TRBJ2-4 TRBV12-5 . . 16 TGTGCTAGTGGAGCGGACGGAACTTTAGCCAAAAACATTCAGTACTTC CASGADGTLAKNIQYF
TRBJ2-3 TRBV9 . . 14 TGTGCCAGCAGCTCCAATACTGCCACAGATACGCAGTATTTT CASSSNTATDTQYF
TRBJ1-5 TRBV5-6 . TRBD1 16 TGTGCCAGCAGCTCACGACAGGGGGCTCTCAATCAGCCCCAGCATTTT CASSSRQGALNQPQHF
TRBJ1-1 TRBV18 . . 13 TGTGCCAGCTCCCCCATTGGGGACACTGAAGCTTTCTTT CASSPIGDTEAFF
TRBJ2-7 TRBV30 . TRBD1 13 TGTGCCTGGAAAGACAGGGGCTTGGTCGAGCAGTACTTC CAWKDRGLVEQYF
TRBJ1-1 TRBV27 . . 15 TGTGCCAGCAGAACCGGAGGAATCATGAACACTGAAGCTTTCTTT CASRTGGIMNTEAFF
TRBJ2-2 TRBV30 . . 11 TGTGCCTGGAGTGTTAGGCAGGAGCTGTTTTTT CAWSVRQELFF
TRBJ2-1 TRBV27 . TRBD2 16 TGTGCCAGCAGTTTTCGGAGCGGGGGATTGGTCGATGAGCAGTTCTTC CASSFRSGGLVDEQFF
TRBJ2-1 TRBV13 once . 12 TGTGCCAGCAGCCCCAAGGCCGATGAGCAGTTCTTC CASSPKADEQFF
TRBJ2-1 TRBV7-9 . TRBD1 16 TGTGCCAGCAGCTGGGGGACAGGGAACTCCTACAATGAGCAGTTCTTC CASSWGTGNSYNEQFF
TRBJ2-7 TRBV7-6 . TRBD1 16 TGTGCCAGCAGCTCAAGGTTAGGAGGACAGGGTTACGAGCAGTACTTC CASSSRLGGQGYEQYF
TRBJ1-1 TRBV6-1 . TRBD1 15 TGTGCCAGCATCTCCTTTGGGACAGGGAACACTGAAGCTTTCTTT CASISFGTGNTEAFF
TRBJ1-3 TRBV6-5 . . 14 TGTGCCAGCAGAAGAGGGGTCTATGGAAACACCATATATTTT CASRRGVYGNTIYF
TRBJ1-1 TRBV4-3 . . 15 TGCGCCAGCAGCCATGGTTCAGGAGGGGCGACTGAAGCTTTCTTT CASSHGSGGATEAFF
TRBJ2-1 TRBV15 . TRBD1 14 TGTGCCACCAGCAGGACAGGGGTGTACAATGAGCAGTTCTTC CATSRTGVYNEQFF
TRBJ1-4 TRBV6-4 . TRBD1 14 TGTGCCAGCAGGGACAGGTCCTTAGGTGAAAAACTGTTTTTT CASRDRSLGEKLFF
TRBJ1-2 TRBV6-5 . TRBD1 15 TGTGCCAGCAGTGGTCGGGACAGGACCCGCTATGGCTACACCTTC CASSGRDRTRYGYTF
TRBJ1-2 TRBV5-1 . . 16 TGCGCCAGCAGCTTGGGGACAGTAGAAACTAACTATGGCTACACCTTC CASSLGTVETNYGYTF
TRBJ2-5 TRBV6-1 . TRBD2 17 TGTGCCAGCAGTGAAGCTGTCACAGCGGGGGCCTGGGGGACCCAGTACTTC CASSEAVTAGAWGTQYF
TRBJ2-1 TRBV5-4 . . 13 TGTGCCAGCAGCTTGGTCTGGAACAATGAGCAGTTCTTC CASSLVWNNEQFF
TRBJ1-6 TRBV5-6 . . 13 TGTGCCAGCAGCTTGCGGGGGGCTTGGGCCCTCCACTTT CASSLRGAWALHF
TRBJ1-3 TRBV6-1 . . 12 TGTGCCATCGGGGGGTTTGGAAACACCATATATTTT CAIGGFGNTIYF
TRBJ1-1 TRBV7-9 . . 14 TGTGCCAGCAGCTTCCGGACACTGAACACTGAAGCTTTCTTT CASSFRTLNTEAFF
TRBJ2-3 TRBV5-6 . . 15 TGTGCCAGCAGCCCCCGACTAGTAAGCACAGATACGCAGTATTTT CASSPRLVSTDTQYF
TRBJ1-5 TRBV6-5 few . 13 TGTGCCAGCAGTTTATCGGTGAACCAGCCCCAGCATTTT CASSLSVNQPQHF
TRBJ1-1 TRBV6-5 . TRBD1 14 TGTGCCAGCAGTCAAAACAGGGGTCTGGGTGAAGCTTTCTTT CASSQNRGLGEAFF
TRBJ1-3 TRBV2 . . 12 TGTGCCAGCAGTTCCCTCCAGGCCAGGCCCCATTTT CASSSLQARPHF
TRBJ1-4 TRBV7-9 . . 13 TGTGCCAGCAGCGGGGGACTCCTTGAAAAATTGTTTTTT CASSGGLLEKLFF
TRBJ2-7 TRBV29-1 . . 14 TGCAGCGTTGAAGGGGGCAGGGGAGTGAACGAGCAGTACTTC CSVEGGRGVNEQYF
TRBJ1-5 TRBV13 . . 15 TGTGCCAGCAGCTTAGGGGGACCCAGTAGACAGCCCCAGCATTTT CASSLGGPSRQPQHF
TRBJ1-2 TRBV18 . TRBD1 13 TGTGCCAGCTCGCGACAGGGCCTCTATGGCTACACCTTC CASSRQGLYGYTF
TRBJ2-7 TRBV5-1 . . 12 TGCGCCAGCAGCTTGGAATCCTACGAGCAGTACTTC CASSLESYEQYF
TRBJ1-2 TRBV6-6 . TRBD1 15 TGTGCCAGCACCCTCGGACAGGGAGGTAACTATGGCTACACCTTC CASTLGQGGNYGYTF
TRBJ1-5 TRBV25-1 few . 13 TGTGCCAGCAGTGAATATGGGGTTCAGCCCCAGCATTTT CASSEYGVQPQHF
TRBJ2-3 TRBV11-2 . . 18 TGTGCCAGCAGCCCAGCCACCAAGGACTACCCTAGCACAGATACGCAGTATTTT CASSPATKDYPSTDTQYF
TRBJ2-5 TRBV5-1 . . 13 TGCGCCAGCAGCTTGGGAGCGGAAGAGACCCAGTACTTC CASSLGAEETQYF
TRBJ2-7 TRBV19 . TRBD2 16 TGTGCCAGTAGGTCTAGCGGGGGCGCGCGCGCCTACGAGCAGTACTTC CASRSSGGARAYEQYF
TRBJ2-3 TRBV15 once . 15 TGTGCCACCAGCAGAGGGGACGACGGGGCAGATACGCAGTATTTT CATSRGDDGADTQYF
TRBJ1-4 TRBV19 . . 15 TGTGCCACGAAGCCGCAGGGGTTAGTGGCTGAAAAACTGTTTTTT CATKPQGLVAEKLFF
TRBJ2-2 TRBV5-1 . . 13 TGCGCCAGCAGCACCGTTGTGCCCGGGGAGCTGTTTTTT CASSTVVPGELFF
TRBJ1-2 TRBV7-9 few . 14 TGTGCCAGCAGCTTAGTCGGCACTAACTATGGCTACACCTTC CASSLVGTNYGYTF
TRBJ2-7 TRBV27 . TRBD1 15 TGTGCCAGCAGTTTCCAAGCGGACAGGGCCTACGAGCAGTACTTC CASSFQADRAYEQYF
TRBJ1-1 TRBV5-1 once TRBD1 13 TGCGCCAGCAGCTTGGCCCAGGGGGCTGAAGCTTTCTTT CASSLAQGAEAFF
TRBJ1-2 TRBV29-1 few TRBD1 15 TGCAGCGTCCTGTGGACAGGGGTGAATGAATATGGCTACACCTTC CSVLWTGVNEYGYTF
TRBJ1-1 TRBV6-5 . TRBD1 15 TGTGCCAGCAGTTACAACCGACAGGGGAACACTGAAGCTTTCTTT CASSYNRQGNTEAFF
TRBJ1-1 TRBV30 . . 14 TGTGCCTGGAGAGCAGGGAGAATGAACACTGAAGCTTTCTTT CAWRAGRMNTEAFF
TRBJ2-1 TRBV29-1 . . 11 TGCAGCGTTGAAAGGAGGGACGAGCAGTTCTTC CSVERRDEQFF
TRBJ2-1 TRBV7-8 . . 18 TGTGCCAGCAACCTTAGGGGACCTCAACAGCAAGCCTACAATGAGCAGTTCTTC CASNLRGPQQQAYNEQFF
TRBJ1-6 TRBV5-6 . TRBD1 16 TGTGCCAGCAGCCCCCGGACAGGGGGCGATAATTCACCCCTCCACTTT CASSPRTGGDNSPLHF
TRBJ2-7 TRBV4-2 . . 14 TGTGCCAGCAGCCGGACACAGGGCTCCTACGAGCAGTACTTC CASSRTQGSYEQYF